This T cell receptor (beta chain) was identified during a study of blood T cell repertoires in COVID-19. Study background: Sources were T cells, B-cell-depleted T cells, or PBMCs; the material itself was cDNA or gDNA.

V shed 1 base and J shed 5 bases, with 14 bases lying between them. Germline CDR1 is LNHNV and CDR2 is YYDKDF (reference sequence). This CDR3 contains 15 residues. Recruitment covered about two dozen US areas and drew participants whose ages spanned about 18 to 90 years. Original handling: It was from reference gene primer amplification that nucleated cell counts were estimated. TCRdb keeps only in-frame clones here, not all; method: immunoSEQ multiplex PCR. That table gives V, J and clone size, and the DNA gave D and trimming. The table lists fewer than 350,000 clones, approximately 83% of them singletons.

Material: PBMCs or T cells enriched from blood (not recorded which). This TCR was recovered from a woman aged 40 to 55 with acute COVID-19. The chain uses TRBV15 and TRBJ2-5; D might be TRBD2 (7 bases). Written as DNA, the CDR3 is TGTGCCACCAGCAGAGCGTGGGGGAGGGGGGAGACCCAGTACTTC. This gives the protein CATSRAWGRGETQYF.